The entry below gives a single T cell receptor (beta chain) sequence along with its context. The target antigen is unknown. Some clones are missing from TCRdb's copy, which holds only in-frame ones; the method was immunoSEQ multiplex PCR. This sample has nearly 750,000 clones, with 72% found just once. With 7 bases clipped from V and 3 bases from J, the junction kept 6 bases outside the gene matches. This CDR3 has 14 residues. Germline-derived CDR1 and CDR2 are LNHDA and SQIVND (reference sequence). The data belong to a study of shared clonotypes between healthy human individuals. The study, taken as a whole, reports: Rarefaction gave evidence that sorted-subset sequencing remained incomplete despite large depth.

The source material was memory CD4+ T cells sorted from blood. The subset is: CD45RA-negative fraction. This chain links TRBV19 with TRBJ2-3; 8 bases line up with TRBD2. The source of this sequence is a woman aged 25-40 years in good health. The CDR3 sequence: CASTAGEGTDTQYF. CDR3 in DNA: TGTGCCAGTACAGCGGGAGAAGGGACAGATACGCAGTATTTT. The variable domain in full, with the rest retrieved from reference TRBV19 and TRBJ2-3, is DGGITQSPKYLFRKEGQNVTLSCEQNLNHDAMYWYRQDPGQGLRLIYYSQIVNDFQKGDIAEGYSVSREKKESFPLTVTSAQKNPTAFYLCASTAGEGTDTQYFGPGTRLTVL.